A single sample is the source of the 19 T cell receptor beta chains below, sequenced in a study of blood T cells in healthy people across ages. Through a sample-barcoded 5' primer and a J-beta primer mix, a second PCR was run for roughly 7 to 12 cycles. TCRdb redid the calling of the 5' RACE reads with MiXCR, one entry per CDR3 protein. Of fewer than 750,000 distinct CDR3 sequences listed, 47% are singletons. The specimen sequenced was blood. The receptors were gathered from a man older than 75 in good health.

V usage is TRBV20-1 and J usage is TRBJ2-1; tentatively, D is TRBD2 (6 bases). Germline V gene data show CDR1 as DFQATT and CDR2 as SNEGSKA (reference sequence). This CDR3 has 12 residues. The V gene lost 1 base and the J gene lost 9 bases, with 10 bases spanning the gap. The CDR3 bases are TGCAGTGCTAGAGCCGCCGGGGGTGAGCAGTTCTTC. It is translated as CSARAAGGEQFF.

This clonotype was counted a few times. This sequence joins TRBV7-2 and TRBJ2-3; D is perhaps TRBD1 (6 bases). The CDR3 contains 13 residues. Between the trimmed V and J ends, which lost 6 bases and 1 base, there was a span of 8 bases. The germline CDR1 and CDR2 sequences are SGHTA and FQGNSA. CDR3: CASRSGGTDTQYF. For the CDR3, the DNA is TGTGCCAGCAGGTCAGGGGGCACAGATACGCAGTATTTT.

V and J are TRBV7-2 and TRBJ2-5; D is tentatively TRBD1 or TRBD2 (6 bases each). V was trimmed by 5 bases and J by 4 bases, leaving 20 bases between them. Germline CDR1 and CDR2: SGHTA and FQGNSA. This CDR3 has 16 amino acids. CDR3 in amino acids: CASSVSLGGRIETQYF. The CDR3 DNA reads as TGTGCCAGCAGCGTATCCTTAGGGGGGCGCATAGAGACCCAGTACTTC.

This chain uses TRBV12-3 or TRBV12-4 with TRBJ2-1, with D perhaps TRBD2 (5 bases). The ends were cut back, 5 bases at V and 6 bases at J, with 14 bases in the middle. The CDR3 covers 14 residues. CDR3 sequence reads: CASSEPPGSNEQFF. The CDR3 region has the DNA TGTGCCAGCAGTGAACCGCCGGGGTCCAATGAGCAGTTCTTC.

This chain uses TRBV4-2 with TRBJ2-5; D remains ambiguous. This CDR3 spans 14 amino acids. Trimming removed 0 bases from V and 5 bases from J, with 10 bases in between. In germline, CDR1 is LGHNA, CDR2 YNFKEQ. CDR3 bases: TGTGCCAGCAGCCAAGAACTGCTTGAGGAGACCCAGTACTTC. This codes for CASSQELLEETQYF.

This clonotype has ten or more counts. V is TRBV6-5 and J is TRBJ2-2, with 11 bases identical to TRBD2. This CDR3 has 16 residues. J gave up 5 bases and V 6 bases, and 8 bases lay outside the gene matches. Germline V CDR1 and CDR2: MNHEY, SVGAGI. CDR3 sequence reads: CASSPRLAGGTGELFF. The CDR3 nucleotides are TGTGCCAGCAGCCCTCGGCTAGCGGGAGGTACCGGGGAGCTGTTTTTT.

This clonotype was counted between two and nine times. This chain uses TRBV7-9 with TRBJ2-5; D remains unclear. The J call may be mistaken, given a closer DNA end match to TRBJ2-7. The CDR3 runs to 14 residues. Germline assignment: CDR1 SEHNR and CDR2 FQNEAQ (reference sequence). Here the CDR3 DNA reads TGTGCCAGCAGTCCCCTTTCAACGGCCTACGAGCAGTACTTC. The encoded protein is CASSPLSTAYEQYF.

This clonotype was observed a few times. The chain links TRBV29-1 to TRBJ2-1; the match to TRBD2 covers 9 bases. The CDR3 length is 16 residues. Germline V gene data show CDR1 as SQVTM and CDR2 as ANQGSEA. J gave up 0 bases and V 4 bases, and 7 bases lay outside the gene matches. This chain's CDR3 is CSVALAGPSSYNEQFF. For the CDR3, the DNA is TGCAGCGTTGCTCTAGCGGGGCCCAGCTCCTACAATGAGCAGTTCTTC.

This clonotype was counted between two and nine times. The chain joins TRBV10-3 to TRBJ1-1, with 11 bases that match TRBD1. CDR1 is ENHRY and CDR2 is SYGVKD in the germline V gene. This CDR3 is built from 18 residues. Trimming removed 2 bases from V and 0 bases from J; junction bases left unmatched: 8. CDR3: CAISEPPRDRGVNTEAFF. CDR3 in DNA: TGTGCCATCAGTGAGCCCCCCCGGGACAGGGGGGTGAACACTGAAGCTTTCTTT.

V gene TRBV7-2 combines with J gene TRBJ2-5; 8 nucleotides line up with TRBD2. The CDR3 has 19 amino acids. The J segment lost 1 base and the V segment lost 6 bases, leaving 19 bases of the junction unmatched. CDR1 is SGHTA and CDR2 is FQGNSA in the germline V gene. This CDR3 reads CASSRLTSRWRGAQETQYF. The CDR3 DNA reads as TGTGCCAGCAGTCGACTTACTAGCCGGTGGCGGGGGGCCCAAGAGACCCAGTACTTC.

The V gene is TRBV10-3, the J gene TRBJ2-7; D uncertain. Per the germline V gene, CDR1 is ENHRY and CDR2 is SYGVKD. There are 15 residues in the CDR3. V shed 0 bases and J shed 6 bases, with 15 bases lying between them. In nucleotides, the CDR3 is TGTGCCATCAGTGAGTCGACTGGCGGAGTGTGCGAGCAGTACTTC. Its protein is CAISESTGGVCEQYF.

The chain is built from TRBV29-1 and TRBJ2-4; possibly TRBD1 or TRBD2 for D (6 bases each). The tail of the sequence fits TRBJ2-7 better, so the J call may be wrong. This CDR3 region has 15 residues. CDR1 and CDR2 (germline): SQVTM, ANQGSEA. CDR3 bases: TGCAGCGTTGAAGAAGCGGGCAGGGGAACCTACGAGCAGTACTTC. Its translation: CSVEEAGRGTYEQYF.

The V gene is TRBV11-2, the J gene TRBJ2-7; D is possibly TRBD2 (5 bases). This CDR3 comprises 15 residues. From germline, CDR1 is SGHAT and CDR2 FQNNGV. V was cut by 3 bases and J by 2 bases, with 14 bases left in between. CDR3 coding DNA: TGTGCCAGCAGCTTGGCTCGAGGGAAAGCCTACGAGCAGTACTTC. This sequence encodes CASSLARGKAYEQYF.

The chain is built from TRBV10-3 and TRBJ1-1, with D unclear. Trimming took 3 bases from V and 3 from J, leaving 5 bases between them. This CDR3 region has 12 residues. Germline lookup yields CDR1 ENHRY and CDR2 SYGVKD. The CDR3 sequence: CAISDRDTEAFF. The DNA for the CDR3 is TGTGCCATCAGTGACCGGGACACTGAAGCTTTCTTT.

With respect to this clonotype: With a much larger clone just one base away, this may be a read error. The chain carries TRBV6-5 and TRBJ1-1, with 7 nucleotides matching TRBD1. The V gene end was trimmed by 2 bases and the J gene end by 3 bases; junction bases not matched to a gene: 3. This CDR3 has 14 residues. Germline-derived CDR1 and CDR2 are MNHEY and SVGAGI. The CDR3 region has the DNA TGTGCCAGCAGTTACGACAGGGTAGACACTGAAGCTTTCTTT. Translated: CASSYDRVDTEAFF.

Here the CDR3 reads CASSSQGVSEAFF. In nucleotides, the CDR3 is TGTGCCAGCAGCTCCCAGGGCGTGTCTGAAGCTTTCTTT. This chain uses TRBV7-9 with TRBJ1-1; D possibly corresponds to TRBD1 (5 bases). Germline V gene lookup returns CDR1 SEHNR and CDR2 FQNEAQ (reference sequence). The CDR3 loop spans 13 amino acids. Trimming stripped 4 bases from V and 6 bases from J, with 12 bases between. Based on the CDR3 plus reference TRBV7-9 and TRBJ1-1, the full variable domain is DTGVSQNPRHKITKRGQNVTFRCDPISEHNRLYWYRQTLGQGPEFLTYFQNEAQLEKSRLLSDRFSAERPKGSFSTLEIQRTEQGDSAMYLCASSSQGVSEAFFGQGTRLTVV.

A few counts support this clonotype. The junction departs from the called germline gene at one end, perhaps through a read error. The CDR3 sequence is CASRGGPSCEQYF. The CDR3 nucleotides read TGTGCCAGCCGGGGAGGGCCATCCTGCGAGCAGTACTTC. The genes are TRBV7-9 and TRBJ2-7; 7 positions agree with TRBD2. Germline CDR1 and CDR2: SEHNR and FQNEAQ (reference sequence). This CDR3 is built from 13 residues.

The rearrangement uses TRBV20-1 and TRBJ1-1; 9 bases align to TRBD1. This CDR3 has 15 residues. The germline CDR1 and CDR2 sequences are DFQATT and SNEGSKA (reference sequence). After removal of 6 bases from V and 5 bases from J, the junction contained 13 bases not matched to a gene. Here the CDR3 reads CSAIGTGWAKTEAFF. The CDR3 bases are TGCAGTGCCATAGGGACAGGGTGGGCGAAGACTGAAGCTTTCTTT.

This clonotype was detected only a few times. The J gene is TRBJ2-7, the V gene TRBV7-2, with 7 bases lining up with TRBD2. Germline loops: CDR1 SGHTA, CDR2 FQGNSA. The CDR3 has 15 amino acids. The ends lost 2 bases at V and 4 bases at J; junction bases unmatched: 8. The CDR3 sequence: CASSLIAGVRYEQYF. DNA of the CDR3: TGTGCCAGCAGCTTAATTGCGGGGGTCCGATACGAGCAGTACTTC.